A selection of T cell receptor beta chains follows, all from one sample in a study of beta chain features in type 1 diabetes. The table came from immunoSEQ multiplex PCR; TCRdb's copy has only in-frame clones and leaves some out. The repertoire consists of roughly 50,000 clones, with around 50% occurring once and the leading ten covering around 2.5%. The sequencing input was Tregs from blood. The receptors were gathered from a woman in her thirties or forties with type 1 diabetes. Both conserved end residues are part of each CDR3. The order of the fields is V gene, clone size, D gene, J gene, CDR3 DNA, CDR3 protein. D genes are given only for firm matches. Not all rows give a size; the values are once, few, many and, for expanded clones, a class.

V: TRBV7-2
size: few
D: -
J: TRBJ2-1
DNA: TGTGCCAGCAGCTCCCGACAGAACAATGAGCAGTTCTTC
CDR3: CASSSRQNNEQFF

V: TRBV2
size: -
D: -
J: TRBJ1-1
DNA: TGTGCCAGCAGTGAACAGACACCAACGGTAACTGAAGCTTTCTTT
CDR3: CASSEQTPTVTEAFF

V: TRBV28
size: -
D: TRBD1
J: TRBJ1-2
DNA: TGTGCCAGCAGTCCGGACAGGGGGCTGGGCTATGGCTACACCTTC
CDR3: CASSPDRGLGYGYTF

V: TRBV5-1
size: -
D: TRBD2
J: TRBJ2-1
DNA: TGCGCCAGCAGCCCACTAGCGACAAGAGGTAGCTACAATGAGCAGTTCTTC
CDR3: CASSPLATRGSYNEQFF

V: TRBV7-8
size: -
D: TRBD2
J: TRBJ2-3
DNA: TGTGCCAGCAGCTTAGCAGGGACTAGCGGCTATACAGATACGCAGTATTTT
CDR3: CASSLAGTSGYTDTQYF

V: TRBV25-1
size: few
D: TRBD1
J: TRBJ2-7
DNA: TGTGCCAGCAGTTTGACAGGGGGCACAGGGCAGTACTTC
CDR3: CASSLTGGTGQYF

V: TRBV7-7
size: -
D: TRBD1
J: TRBJ2-1
DNA: TGTGCTAGCGCCAGGGACAGCTTCAATGAGCAGTTCTTC
CDR3: CASARDSFNEQFF

V: TRBV28
size: -
D: TRBD1
J: TRBJ2-7
DNA: TGTGCCAGCAGAACCGCCGGGACAGGTTACGAGCAGTACTTC
CDR3: CASRTAGTGYEQYF

V: TRBV7-2
size: -
D: -
J: TRBJ2-1
DNA: TGTGCCAGCAGCTTAGGGGTTAGCGGCGATGAGCAGTTCTTC
CDR3: CASSLGVSGDEQFF

V: TRBV9
size: -
D: TRBD1
J: TRBJ1-1
DNA: TGTGCCAGCAGGGGACAGGGGAACACTGAAGCTTTCTTT
CDR3: CASRGQGNTEAFF

V: TRBV13
size: few
D: TRBD1
J: TRBJ1-5
DNA: TGTGCCAGCAGCTTGCGGACAGGGGGGAGTCAGCCCCAGCATTTT
CDR3: CASSLRTGGSQPQHF

V: TRBV6-5
size: -
D: -
J: TRBJ2-3
DNA: TGTGCCAGCAGTTGGCGGGGAGATACGCAGTATTTT
CDR3: CASSWRGDTQYF

V: TRBV19
size: once
D: -
J: TRBJ2-5
DNA: TGTGCCAGTAGTAGGGCACCTCAAGAGACCCAGTACTTC
CDR3: CASSRAPQETQYF

V: TRBV18
size: -
D: -
J: TRBJ1-1
DNA: TGTGCCAGCTCACCCCAGGGCGGGAACACTGAAGCTTTCTTT
CDR3: CASSPQGGNTEAFF

V: TRBV5-1
size: -
D: -
J: TRBJ2-6
DNA: TGCGCCAGCAGCTTGGGCGGGCGACCTGGGGCCAACGTCCTGACTTTC
CDR3: CASSLGGRPGANVLTF

V: TRBV5-1
size: few
D: TRBD1
J: TRBJ2-4
DNA: TGCGCCAGCAGCCCGGGACAGACCAAAAACATTCAGTACTTC
CDR3: CASSPGQTKNIQYF

V: TRBV29-1
size: few
D: -
J: TRBJ2-1
DNA: TGCAGCGTTGGTTCTAGCGCCCTCAATGAGCAGTTCTTC
CDR3: CSVGSSALNEQFF

V: TRBV6-6
size: many
D: -
J: TRBJ1-4
DNA: TGTGCCAGCGCCTTTTCAGGGGACGCGTCCGAAAAACTGTTTTTT
CDR3: CASAFSGDASEKLFF

V: TRBV7-2
size: -
D: -
J: TRBJ1-4
DNA: TGTGCCAGCAGCGAGGGACCGGGAGAGGGAAATGAAAAACTGTTTTTT
CDR3: CASSEGPGEGNEKLFF

V: TRBV18
size: -
D: TRBD1
J: TRBJ2-7
DNA: TGTGCCAGCCAGCATGATTCCGGGACAGGGGTCTACGAGCAGTACTTC
CDR3: CASQHDSGTGVYEQYF

V: TRBV2
size: -
D: -
J: TRBJ1-2
DNA: TGTGCCAGCAGTGTACAGGGATTTGACTATGGCTACACCTTC
CDR3: CASSVQGFDYGYTF

V: TRBV2
size: -
D: TRBD1
J: TRBJ2-1
DNA: TGTGCCAGCAGGGGGGACAGCTCATACAATGAGCAGTTCTTC
CDR3: CASRGDSSYNEQFF

V: TRBV5-4
size: -
D: TRBD1
J: TRBJ1-2
DNA: TGTGCCAGCAGCAGAGACAGGGGGGCTTATGGCTACACCTTC
CDR3: CASSRDRGAYGYTF

V: TRBV7-2
size: -
D: -
J: TRBJ1-2
DNA: TGTGCCAGCAGCTTCTACAGGGCCGACTATGGCTACACCTTC
CDR3: CASSFYRADYGYTF

V: TRBV18
size: -
D: TRBD1
J: TRBJ1-1
DNA: TGTGCCAGCTCCCCCAGGGACGGGACAGGAGACTCAGCTTTCTTT
CDR3: CASSPRDGTGDSAFF

V: TRBV15
size: -
D: TRBD1
J: TRBJ1-4
DNA: TGTGCCACCAGCAGGGATCCGACAGGGGATGAAAAACTGTTTTTT
CDR3: CATSRDPTGDEKLFF

V: TRBV11-1
size: -
D: TRBD1
J: TRBJ1-1
DNA: TGTGCCAGCACCGTCAGGGGGCTTTGGTCTGAAGCTTTCTTT
CDR3: CASTVRGLWSEAFF

V: TRBV7-3
size: many
D: TRBD2
J: TRBJ2-1
DNA: TGTGCCAGCAGCTCCTCTAGCGGGAGCACCTACAATGAGCAGTTCTTC
CDR3: CASSSSSGSTYNEQFF

V: TRBV4-3
size: -
D: TRBD2
J: TRBJ2-3
DNA: TGCGCCAGCAGCCAAGGGGCTAGCGGAACAGATACGCAGTATTTT
CDR3: CASSQGASGTDTQYF

V: TRBV6-1
size: -
D: TRBD1
J: TRBJ1-6
DNA: TGTGCCAGCAGGGGGACAGGGGGCAAGTCACCCCTCCACTTT
CDR3: CASRGTGGKSPLHF

V: TRBV18
size: -
D: -
J: TRBJ2-5
DNA: TGTGCCAGCTCACCACCAGACAGAGAGACCCAGTACTTC
CDR3: CASSPPDRETQYF

V: TRBV2
size: -
D: TRBD1
J: TRBJ1-1
DNA: TGTGCCAGCAGTGAAGGACAGGGGAACACTGAAGCTTTCTTT
CDR3: CASSEGQGNTEAFF

V: TRBV7-2
size: -
D: TRBD1
J: TRBJ2-7
DNA: TGTGCCAGCAGCCCTCGACAGGGCTCCTACGAGCAGTACTTC
CDR3: CASSPRQGSYEQYF

V: TRBV29-1
size: -
D: -
J: TRBJ2-6
DNA: TGCAGCGTTGATGGTCCAGGGGGAGGTTTTGGGGCCAACGTCCTGACTTTC
CDR3: CSVDGPGGGFGANVLTF

V: TRBV6-1
size: -
D: TRBD1
J: TRBJ1-4
DNA: TGTGCCAGCAGTCATCCGGGACAGTCAAAACTGTTTTTT
CDR3: CASSHPGQSKLFF

V: TRBV5-5
size: -
D: TRBD1
J: TRBJ1-4
DNA: TGTGCCAGCACCCTCCGCGGGACAGGGTTCTCAGAGGGTGAAAAACTGTTTTTT
CDR3: CASTLRGTGFSEGEKLFF

V: TRBV10-3
size: -
D: TRBD1
J: TRBJ1-1
DNA: TGTGCCATCAGATCCGGGACAGGGGGCCTGAATACTGAAGCTTTCTTT
CDR3: CAIRSGTGGLNTEAFF

V: TRBV9
size: -
D: -
J: TRBJ2-7
DNA: TGTGCCAGCGGCCCCGATGCCTACGAGCAGTACTTC
CDR3: CASGPDAYEQYF

V: TRBV5-1
size: -
D: -
J: TRBJ2-7
DNA: TGCGCCAGCAGCTTGGCCGGACTCTACGAGCAGTACTTC
CDR3: CASSLAGLYEQYF

V: TRBV6-4
size: -
D: -
J: TRBJ1-6
DNA: TGTGCCAGCAGTGATAATAATTCACCCCTCCACTTT
CDR3: CASSDNNSPLHF

V: TRBV27
size: -
D: TRBD1
J: TRBJ1-2
DNA: TGTGCCAGCAGGATGACCGGGACAGATGGCTACACCTTC
CDR3: CASRMTGTDGYTF

V: TRBV7-2
size: -
D: -
J: TRBJ1-5
DNA: TGTGCCAGCAGCGACCAACAGGGACCCCAGCCCCAGCATTTT
CDR3: CASSDQQGPQPQHF

V: TRBV7-2
size: -
D: -
J: TRBJ1-1
DNA: TGTGCCAGCAGCTTTTCGGGGTTGAACACTGAAGCTTTCTTT
CDR3: CASSFSGLNTEAFF

V: TRBV19
size: few
D: TRBD1
J: TRBJ2-7
DNA: TGTGCCAGTAGCAAACTGGGACAGGGGTACTACGAGCAGTACTTC
CDR3: CASSKLGQGYYEQYF

V: TRBV28
size: -
D: TRBD1
J: TRBJ1-5
DNA: TGTGCCAGCAGCCCTCCGGGACAGGGGAAAGGTCAGCCCCAGCATTTT
CDR3: CASSPPGQGKGQPQHF

V: TRBV2
size: -
D: TRBD1
J: TRBJ1-5
DNA: TGTGCCAGCAGTGCGGGACAGGCAGGCAATCAGCCCCAGCATTTT
CDR3: CASSAGQAGNQPQHF

V: TRBV28
size: -
D: TRBD2
J: TRBJ2-3
DNA: TGTGCCAGCAGTTCGGGACTAGCGGGATTGAAAGCAGATACGCAGTATTTT
CDR3: CASSSGLAGLKADTQYF

V: TRBV30
size: -
D: TRBD2
J: TRBJ2-3
DNA: TGTGCCTGGCGAAATTCGGGACTAGCGGGAGGTAGGGATACGCAGTATTTT
CDR3: CAWRNSGLAGGRDTQYF

V: TRBV7-2
size: many
D: TRBD1
J: TRBJ2-2
DNA: TGTGCCAGCAGTCGTACAGGGGGCGGCGGGGAGCTGTTTTTT
CDR3: CASSRTGGGGELFF